This T cell receptor beta chain emerged from a study of T cells of healthy individuals (dated by TCRdb to about 2018). Trimming removed 8 bases from V and 4 bases from J; the gene matches leave 2 bases unexplained. Reading the germline V gene (reference sequence) gives CDR1 LNHNV and CDR2 YYDKDF. Including the terminal cysteine and phenylalanine, the CDR3 comprises 12 residues. The CDR3 DNA has 36 bases and is translated from base 1. This clonotype was recorded at least ten times. No cognate antigen has been identified for it. Qualities for individual bases were not recorded, and no much larger clone is one base off. The method behind the library was 5' RACE. For sequencing, an Illumina MiSeq was employed. The public reads were reprocessed in TCRdb via fastp at Q25 and MiXCR, keeping in-frame beta chains. Rows are combined by CDR3 protein, so each entry shows the most common genes and DNA. The sample records 90,000 to 100,000 distinct CDR3 sequences, around 17% of which are singletons. The ten largest account for over 5% of the sample.

This clonotype was sampled from a human donor in good health. The chain is made from TRBV15 and TRBJ1-5; 7 central nucleotides agree with TRBD1. The DNA sequence is TGTGCCACCCGGGACAGTAATCAGCCCCAGCATTTT. Translated, it gives CATRDSNQPQHF.